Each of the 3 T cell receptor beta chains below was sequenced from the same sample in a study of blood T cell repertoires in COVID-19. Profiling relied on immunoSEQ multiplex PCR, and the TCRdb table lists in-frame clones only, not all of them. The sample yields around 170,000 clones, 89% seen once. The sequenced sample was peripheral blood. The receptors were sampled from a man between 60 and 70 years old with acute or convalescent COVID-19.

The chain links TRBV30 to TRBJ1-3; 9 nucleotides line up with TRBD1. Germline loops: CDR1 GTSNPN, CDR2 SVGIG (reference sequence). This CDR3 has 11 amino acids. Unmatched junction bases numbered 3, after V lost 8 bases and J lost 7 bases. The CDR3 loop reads CAGGQGNTIYF. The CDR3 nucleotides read TGTGCCGGGGGACAGGGCAACACCATATATTTT. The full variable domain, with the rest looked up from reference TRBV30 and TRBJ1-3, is SQTIHQWPATLVQPVGSPLSLECTVEGTSNPNLYWYRQAAGRGLQLLFYSVGIGQISSEVPQNLSASRPQDRQFILSSKKLLLSDSGFYLCAGGQGNTIYFGEGSWLTVV.

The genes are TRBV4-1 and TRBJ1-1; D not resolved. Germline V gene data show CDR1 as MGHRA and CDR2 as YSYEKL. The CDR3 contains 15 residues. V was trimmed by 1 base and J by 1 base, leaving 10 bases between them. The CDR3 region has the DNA TGCGCCAGCAGCCAAGGTGTTAGAGGGAACACTGAAGCTTTCTTT. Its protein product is CASSQGVRGNTEAFF.

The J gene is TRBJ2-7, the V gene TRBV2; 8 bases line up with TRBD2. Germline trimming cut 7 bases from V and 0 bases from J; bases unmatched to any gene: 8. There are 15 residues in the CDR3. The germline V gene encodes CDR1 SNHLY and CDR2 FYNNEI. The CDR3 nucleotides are TGTGCCAGCACAAAACTAGCGGATCTCTCCTACGAGCAGTACTTC. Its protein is CASTKLADLSYEQYF. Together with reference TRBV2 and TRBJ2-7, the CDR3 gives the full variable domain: EPEVTQTPSHQVTQMGQEVILRCVPISNHLYFYWYRQILGQKVEFLVSFYNNEISEKSEIFDDQFSVERPDGSNFTLKIRSTKLEDSAMYFCASTKLADLSYEQYFGPGTRLTVT.